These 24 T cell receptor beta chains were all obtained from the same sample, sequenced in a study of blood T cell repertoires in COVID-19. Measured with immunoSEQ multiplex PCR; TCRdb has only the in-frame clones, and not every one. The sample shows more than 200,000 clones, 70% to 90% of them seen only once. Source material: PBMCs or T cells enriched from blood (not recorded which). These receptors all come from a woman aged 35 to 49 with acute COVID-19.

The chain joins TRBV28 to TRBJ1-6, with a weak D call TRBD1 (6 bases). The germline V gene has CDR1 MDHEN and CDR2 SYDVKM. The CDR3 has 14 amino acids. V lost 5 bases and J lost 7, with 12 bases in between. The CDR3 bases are TGTGCCAGCAGTCGGACAGTGGTGAATTCACCCCTCCACTTT. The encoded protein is CASSRTVVNSPLHF.

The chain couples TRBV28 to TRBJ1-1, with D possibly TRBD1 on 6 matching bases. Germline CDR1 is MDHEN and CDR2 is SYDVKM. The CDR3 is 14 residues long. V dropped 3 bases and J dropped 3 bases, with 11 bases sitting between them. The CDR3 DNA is TGTGCCAGCAGTTTGGCAGGGGCGTACACTGAAGCTTTCTTT. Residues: CASSLAGAYTEAFF. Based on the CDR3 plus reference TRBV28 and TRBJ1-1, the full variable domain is DVKVTQSSRYLVKRTGEKVFLECVQDMDHENMFWYRQDPGLGLRLIYFSYDVKMKEKGDIPEGYSVSREKKERFSLILESASTNQTSMYLCASSLAGAYTEAFFGQGTRLTVV.

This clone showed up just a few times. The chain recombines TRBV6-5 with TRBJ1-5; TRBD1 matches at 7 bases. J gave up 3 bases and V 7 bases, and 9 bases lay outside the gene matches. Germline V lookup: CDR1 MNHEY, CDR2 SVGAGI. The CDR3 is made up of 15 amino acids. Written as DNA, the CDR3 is TGTGCCAGCAATCAGGGGGTAGTAGTCAATCAGCCCCAGCATTTT. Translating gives CASNQGVVVNQPQHF.

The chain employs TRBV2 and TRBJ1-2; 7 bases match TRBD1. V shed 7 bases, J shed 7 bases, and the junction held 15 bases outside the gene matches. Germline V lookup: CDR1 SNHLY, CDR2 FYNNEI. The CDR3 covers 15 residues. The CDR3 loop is CASNRGNDRAGGYTF. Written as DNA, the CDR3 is TGTGCCAGCAATAGAGGGAACGACAGGGCGGGTGGCTACACCTTC.

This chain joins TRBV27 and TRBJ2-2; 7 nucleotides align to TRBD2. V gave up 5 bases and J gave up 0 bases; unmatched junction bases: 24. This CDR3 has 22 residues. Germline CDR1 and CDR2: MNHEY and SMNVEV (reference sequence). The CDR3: CASSPVPSTNRDYDSNTGELFF. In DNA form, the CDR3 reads TGTGCCAGCAGTCCCGTTCCCAGCACGAACCGGGACTACGATTCGAACACCGGGGAGCTGTTTTTT.

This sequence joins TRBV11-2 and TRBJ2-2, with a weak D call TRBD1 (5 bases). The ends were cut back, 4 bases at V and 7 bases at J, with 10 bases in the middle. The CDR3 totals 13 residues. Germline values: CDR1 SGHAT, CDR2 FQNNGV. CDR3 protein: CASSSLGVGELFF. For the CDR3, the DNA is TGTGCCAGCAGCTCGCTAGGGGTCGGGGAGCTGTTTTTT. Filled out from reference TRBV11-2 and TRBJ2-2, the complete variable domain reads EAGVAQSPRYKIIEKRQSVAFWCNPISGHATLYWYQQILGQGPKLLIQFQNNGVVDDSQLPKDRFSAERLKGVDSTLKIQPAKLEDSAVYLCASSSLGVGELFFGEGSRLTVL.

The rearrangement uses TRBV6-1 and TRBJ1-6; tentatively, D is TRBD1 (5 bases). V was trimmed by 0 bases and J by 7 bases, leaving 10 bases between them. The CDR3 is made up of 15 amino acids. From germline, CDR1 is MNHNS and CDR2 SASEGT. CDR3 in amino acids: CASSEAGGPNSPLHF. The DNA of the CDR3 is TGTGCCAGCAGTGAAGCGGGGGGTCCCAATTCACCCCTCCACTTT.

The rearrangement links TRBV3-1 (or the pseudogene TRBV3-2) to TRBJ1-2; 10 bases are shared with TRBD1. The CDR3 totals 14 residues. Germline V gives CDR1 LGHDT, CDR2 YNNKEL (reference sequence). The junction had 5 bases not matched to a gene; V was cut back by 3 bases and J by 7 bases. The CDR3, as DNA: TGTGCCAGCAGCCACAGCGGGACAGGGGTTGGCTACACCTTC. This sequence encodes CASSHSGTGVGYTF.

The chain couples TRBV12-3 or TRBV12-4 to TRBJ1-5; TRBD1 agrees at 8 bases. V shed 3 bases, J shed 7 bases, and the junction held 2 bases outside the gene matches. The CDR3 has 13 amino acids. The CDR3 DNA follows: TGTGCCAGCAGTTTCGACAGGGGCCAGCCCCAGCATTTT. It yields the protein CASSFDRGQPQHF.

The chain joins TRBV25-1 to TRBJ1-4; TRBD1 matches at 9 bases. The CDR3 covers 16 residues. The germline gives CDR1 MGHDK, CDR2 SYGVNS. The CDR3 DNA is TGTGCGTCGGGACAGGGTCTTCATGCAACTAATGAAAAACTGTTTTTT. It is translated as CASGQGLHATNEKLFF.

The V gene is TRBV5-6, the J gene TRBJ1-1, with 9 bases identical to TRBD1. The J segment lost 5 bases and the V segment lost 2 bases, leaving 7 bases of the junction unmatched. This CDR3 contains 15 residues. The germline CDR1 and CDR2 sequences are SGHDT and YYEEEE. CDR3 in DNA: TGTGCCAGCAGCTTCGGTACAGGGGGCAAGACTGAAGCTTTCTTT. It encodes CASSFGTGGKTEAFF.

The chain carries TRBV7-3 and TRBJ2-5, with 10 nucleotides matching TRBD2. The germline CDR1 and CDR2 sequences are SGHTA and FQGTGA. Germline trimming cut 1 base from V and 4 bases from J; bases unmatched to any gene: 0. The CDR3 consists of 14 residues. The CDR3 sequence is CASSLRTSGETQYF. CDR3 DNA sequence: TGTGCCAGCAGCTTAAGGACTAGCGGAGAGACCCAGTACTTC.

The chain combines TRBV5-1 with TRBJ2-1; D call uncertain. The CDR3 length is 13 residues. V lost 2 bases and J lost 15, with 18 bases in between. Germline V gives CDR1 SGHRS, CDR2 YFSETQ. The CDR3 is CASSLEAPPIWFF. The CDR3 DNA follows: TGCGCCAGCAGCTTAGAGGCCCCCCCCATTTGGTTCTTC.

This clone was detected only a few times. The CDR3: CASSLVGTSGYNEQFF. In DNA form, the CDR3 reads TGTGCCAGCAGCTTAGTCGGGACTAGCGGTTACAATGAGCAGTTCTTC. This chain joins TRBV11-3 and TRBJ2-1; 11 positions match TRBD2. The CDR3 contains 16 residues. Germline CDR1 is SGHNT and CDR2 is YENEEA. The V segment lost 1 base and the J segment 4 bases; nucleotides outside the gene matches: 3.

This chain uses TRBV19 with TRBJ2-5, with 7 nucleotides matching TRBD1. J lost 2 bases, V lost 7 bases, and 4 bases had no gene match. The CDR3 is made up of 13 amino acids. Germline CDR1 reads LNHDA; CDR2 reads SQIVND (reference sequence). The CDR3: CASTSGQQETQYF. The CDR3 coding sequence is TGTGCCAGTACCTCGGGACAGCAAGAGACCCAGTACTTC. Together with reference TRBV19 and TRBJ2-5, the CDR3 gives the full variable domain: DGGITQSPKYLFRKEGQNVTLSCEQNLNHDAMYWYRQDPGQGLRLIYYSQIVNDFQKGDIAEGYSVSREKKESFPLTVTSAQKNPTAFYLCASTSGQQETQYFGPGTRLLVL.

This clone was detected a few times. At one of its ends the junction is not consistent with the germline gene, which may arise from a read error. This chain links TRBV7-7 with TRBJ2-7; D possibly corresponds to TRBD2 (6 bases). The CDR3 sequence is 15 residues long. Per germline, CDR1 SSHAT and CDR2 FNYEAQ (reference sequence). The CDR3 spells CASSLGSGDTYEQYF. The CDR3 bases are TGTGCTAGCAGCTTAGGTAGCGGCGATACCTACGAGCAGTACTTC. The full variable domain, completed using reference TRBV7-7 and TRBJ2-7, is GAGVSQSPRYKVTKRGQDVTLRCDPISSHATLYWYQQALGQGPEFLTYFNYEAQPDKSGLPSDRFSAERPEGSISTLTIQRTEQRDSAMYRCASSLGSGDTYEQYFGPGTRLTVT.

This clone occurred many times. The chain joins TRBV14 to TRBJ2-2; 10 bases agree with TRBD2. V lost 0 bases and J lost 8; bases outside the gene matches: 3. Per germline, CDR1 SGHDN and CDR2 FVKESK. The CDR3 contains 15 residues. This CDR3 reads CASSQDLAGVGELFF. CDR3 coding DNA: TGTGCCAGCAGCCAAGATCTAGCGGGAGTTGGGGAGCTGTTTTTT.

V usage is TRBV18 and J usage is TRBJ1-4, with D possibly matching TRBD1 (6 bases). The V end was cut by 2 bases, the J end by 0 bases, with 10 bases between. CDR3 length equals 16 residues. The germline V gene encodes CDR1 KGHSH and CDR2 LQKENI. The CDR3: CASSPDRTATNEKLFF. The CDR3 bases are TGTGCCAGCTCACCAGACAGGACTGCAACTAATGAAAAACTGTTTTTT.

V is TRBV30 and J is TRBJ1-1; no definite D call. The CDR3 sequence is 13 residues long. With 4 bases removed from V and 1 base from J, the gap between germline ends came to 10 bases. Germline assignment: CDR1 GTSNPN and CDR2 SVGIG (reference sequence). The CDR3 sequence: CAWTGSQNTEAFF. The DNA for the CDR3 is TGTGCCTGGACAGGCAGCCAGAACACTGAAGCTTTCTTT.

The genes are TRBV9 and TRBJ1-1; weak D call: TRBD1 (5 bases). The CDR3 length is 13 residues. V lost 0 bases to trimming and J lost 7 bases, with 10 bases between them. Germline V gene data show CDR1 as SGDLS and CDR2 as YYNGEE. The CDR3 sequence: CASSVATQGEAFF. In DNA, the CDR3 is TGTGCCAGCAGCGTAGCTACCCAGGGTGAAGCTTTCTTT.

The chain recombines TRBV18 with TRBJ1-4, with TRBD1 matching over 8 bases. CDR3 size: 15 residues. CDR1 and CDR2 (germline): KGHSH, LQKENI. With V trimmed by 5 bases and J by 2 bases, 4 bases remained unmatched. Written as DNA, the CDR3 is TGTGCCAGCTCATCCGACAGGGGCACTAATGAAAAACTGTTTTTT. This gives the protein CASSSDRGTNEKLFF.

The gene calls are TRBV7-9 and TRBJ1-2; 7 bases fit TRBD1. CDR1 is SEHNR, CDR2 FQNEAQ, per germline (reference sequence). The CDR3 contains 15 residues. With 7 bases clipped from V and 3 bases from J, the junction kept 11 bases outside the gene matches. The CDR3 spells CASTPGGGRHYGYTF. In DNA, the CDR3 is TGTGCCAGCACCCCTGGAGGGGGCAGGCACTATGGCTACACCTTC.

The CDR3 sequence: CASSPVNSGAGELFF. CDR3 sequence (DNA): TGTGCCAGCAGCCCCGTTAACTCAGGCGCCGGGGAGCTGTTTTTT. The chain is built from TRBV3-1 (or the pseudogene TRBV3-2) and TRBJ2-2; no clear D. Germline values: CDR1 LGHDT, CDR2 YNNKEL (reference sequence). Deletions cut 4 bases from V and 6 bases from J, with 15 bases between. The CDR3 spans 15 residues.

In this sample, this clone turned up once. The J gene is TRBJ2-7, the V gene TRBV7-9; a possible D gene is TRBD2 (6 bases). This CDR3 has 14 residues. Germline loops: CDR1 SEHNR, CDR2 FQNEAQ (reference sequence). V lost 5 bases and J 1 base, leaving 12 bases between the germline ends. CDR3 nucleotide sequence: TGTGCCAGCAGCACCGGGACTCCTTCCTACGAGCAGTACTTC. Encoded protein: CASSTGTPSYEQYF.